This T cell receptor (beta chain) comes out of a study of blood T cells in healthy people across ages. Study-level findings and limits: Unknown CMV status may confound age-related changes in expanded clones. Roughly linear declines in TCR beta diversity per million T cells occurred with age.

PCR was performed a second time for about 6 to 11 cycles using a sample-barcoded 5' primer and a J-beta primer mix. The template-switch adaptor, which had 12 random nucleotides, put a tag on each cDNA molecule. Each single sample gave us at least 3 million CDR3-containing paired-end reads. TCRdb processed the 5' RACE reads anew with MiXCR; each CDR3 protein has one entry. This repertoire shows 700,000 to 950,000 distinct CDR3 sequences, 58% found once; its top ten account for roughly 22%. This clonotype was seen more than once but under ten times. Antigen unknown. The CDR3 is 13 amino acids. CDR1 and CDR2 from the germline V gene are MNHNS and SASEGT. With 4 bases removed from V and 2 bases from J, the gap between germline ends came to 8 bases.

The TCR comes from a man aged 25 to 40 in good health. The rearrangement links TRBV6-1 to TRBJ2-5; D unresolved. Specimen: blood. The CDR3 loop is CASSVRRQETQYF. For the CDR3, the DNA is TGTGCCAGCAGTGTTCGGAGACAAGAGACCCAGTACTTC.